Following are 17 T cell receptor beta chains from one sample sequenced in a study of cytomegalovirus exposure and HLA in healthy donors. The PCR used 60 Vbeta and 13 Jbeta primers. Sequencing used immunoSEQ multiplex PCR; TCRdb keeps in-frame clones, though not all of them. The sample contains approximately 100,000 clones, approximately 81% of which appear only once. The sequenced sample consisted of PBMCs. These receptors were collected from a man aged 35-49 years in good health and CMV-seropositive.

V gene TRBV11-2 combines with J gene TRBJ2-5, with 7 bases matching TRBD1. J gave up 5 bases and V 5 bases, and 5 bases lay outside the gene matches. The CDR3 has 13 residues. Germline V gene data show CDR1 as SGHAT and CDR2 as FQNNGV. The CDR3 sequence is CASSTTGLETQYF. The CDR3 DNA reads as TGTGCCAGCAGCACGACAGGGTTGGAGACCCAGTACTTC.

The chain combines TRBV28 with TRBJ2-7; D ambiguous. Germline assignment: CDR1 MDHEN and CDR2 SYDVKM. Trimming removed 6 bases at V and 3 bases at J, with 3 bases between. This CDR3 has 10 amino acids. CDR3 in amino acids: CASSGYEQYF. For the CDR3, the DNA is TGTGCCAGCAGCGGCTACGAGCAGTACTTC.

The rearrangement joins TRBV11-2 to TRBJ2-7, with a possible D match to TRBD2 (5 bases). V was shortened by 7 bases and J by 1 base, with 17 bases between the two germline ends. Germline V gene sequence: CDR1 SGHAT, CDR2 FQNNGV. There are 15 residues in the CDR3. The CDR3 bases are TGTGCCAGCACCTTGAGCGGCCAAAAATCCTACGAGCAGTACTTC. It is translated as CASTLSGQKSYEQYF. Drawing the rest from reference TRBV11-2 and TRBJ2-7, the complete variable domain is EAGVAQSPRYKIIEKRQSVAFWCNPISGHATLYWYQQILGQGPKLLIQFQNNGVVDDSQLPKDRFSAERLKGVDSTLKIQPAKLEDSAVYLCASTLSGQKSYEQYFGPGTRLTVT.

This clone was detected a few times. The chain joins TRBV15 to TRBJ2-7, with 7 bases lining up with TRBD2. This CDR3 comprises 16 residues. CDR1 is LNHNV, CDR2 YYDKDF, per germline (reference sequence). The V and J ends lost 0 bases and 0 bases, in that order; junction bases with no gene match: 5. DNA of the CDR3: TGTGCCACCAGCAGAGAGGGGGGGGGTAGCTCCTACGAGCAGTACTTC. Translated: CATSREGGGSSYEQYF.

Written as DNA, the CDR3 is TGTGCCAGCAGCTTACGCGGGGGGAAATCAACTAATGAAAAACTGTTTTTT. It specifies CASSLRGGKSTNEKLFF. The chain has TRBV7-9 and TRBJ1-4; TRBD1 is a possible D gene (5 bases). CDR1 SEHNR and CDR2 FQNEAQ come from the germline V gene (reference sequence). V lost 2 bases and J lost 0, with 13 bases in between. The CDR3 contains 17 residues.

The CDR3 reads CASTTGQGRSGYTF. The CDR3 DNA reads as TGTGCCAGCACAACCGGACAAGGAAGGTCTGGCTACACCTTC. The chain recombines TRBV2 with TRBJ1-2; a possible D gene is TRBD1 (5 bases). The ends were cut back, 7 bases at V and 7 bases at J, with 19 bases in the middle. Germline V gene lookup returns CDR1 SNHLY and CDR2 FYNNEI. This CDR3 comprises 14 residues.

V gene TRBV27 combines with J gene TRBJ1-2; the D gene is possibly TRBD1 (5 bases). Germline CDR1 MNHEY, CDR2 SMNVEV (reference sequence). This CDR3 contains 14 residues. Trimming removed 4 bases from V and 2 bases from J, with 11 bases in between. CDR3 sequence reads: CASSSGGSNYGYTF. In DNA form, the CDR3 reads TGTGCCAGCAGTTCTGGGGGGAGCAACTATGGCTACACCTTC.

The genes are TRBV14 and TRBJ2-1; 9 positions agree with TRBD2. V gave up 5 bases and J gave up 7 bases; unmatched junction bases: 6. The V gene's germline CDR1 is SGHDN and CDR2 FVKESK. The CDR3 consists of 14 residues. CDR3 protein: CASSAGGPWNEQFF. In nucleotides, the CDR3 is TGTGCCAGCAGCGCGGGAGGGCCTTGGAATGAGCAGTTCTTC.

The rearrangement joins TRBV5-1 to TRBJ2-5; D unclear. The J call is doubtful: the DNA matches TRBJ2-7 better. This CDR3 spans 14 amino acids. Germline loops: CDR1 SGHRS, CDR2 YFSETQ. In DNA form, the CDR3 reads TGCGCCAGCAGCTTGGATGGTACCTCCTACGAGCAGTACTTC. Translating gives CASSLDGTSYEQYF.

The rearrangement joins TRBV7-8 to TRBJ2-2; tentatively, D is TRBD2 (6 bases). Germline-derived CDR1 and CDR2 are SGHVS and FQNEAQ. V was pared by 5 bases and J by 0 bases, with 10 bases between. The CDR3 runs 15 residues. CDR3 residues: CASSPRLANTGELFF. CDR3 bases: TGTGCCAGCAGCCCAAGACTAGCGAACACCGGGGAGCTGTTTTTT.

V is TRBV7-9 and J is TRBJ2-5; 13 positions agree with TRBD2. The J call may be wrong; the DNA end is better matched by TRBJ2-7. This CDR3 comprises 15 residues. Per the germline V gene, CDR1 is SEHNR and CDR2 is FQNEAQ (reference sequence). The CDR3 protein is CASSWGLAGTYEQYF. CDR3 in DNA: TGTGCCAGCAGCTGGGGACTAGCGGGAACCTACGAGCAGTACTTC.

The CDR3 nucleotides are TGTGCCAGCAGCCCTCAAGCGGCGAACTACAATGAGCAGTTCTTC. Amino acid sequence: CASSPQAANYNEQFF. V gene TRBV9 combines with J gene TRBJ2-1; TRBD2 is a possible D gene (5 bases). V was pared by 4 bases and J by 3 bases, with 14 bases between. Germline V gene data show CDR1 as SGDLS and CDR2 as YYNGEE. The CDR3 sequence is 15 residues long. Full variable domain (missing parts from reference TRBV9 and TRBJ2-1): DSGVTQTPKHLITATGQRVTLRCSPRSGDLSVYWYQQSLDQGLQFLIQYYNGEERAKGNILERFSAQQFPDLHSELNLSSLELGDSALYFCASSPQAANYNEQFFGPGTRLTVL.

This chain uses TRBV10-3 with TRBJ1-1; D is uncertain. CDR3 length: 17 residues. Deletions cut 0 bases from V and 1 base from J, with 15 bases between. Germline CDR1 and CDR2: ENHRY and SYGVKD. CDR3 amino acids: CAISESRIGVTNTEAFF. Here the CDR3 DNA reads TGTGCCATCAGTGAGTCGAGAATCGGGGTAACGAACACTGAAGCTTTCTTT.

J is TRBJ2-7 and V is TRBV6-5; 8 bases agree with TRBD2. The CDR3 is 16 amino acids. Germline values: CDR1 MNHEY, CDR2 SVGAGI. V lost 2 bases, J lost 0 bases, and 6 bases stayed unmatched. CDR3 bases: TGTGCCAGCAGTTACCCCGAGCGGGAGAACTCCTACGAGCAGTACTTC. Translating it yields CASSYPERENSYEQYF.

This clone occurred once. J is TRBJ2-1 and V is TRBV7-8; D possibly corresponds to TRBD2 (5 bases). Germline V gene sequence: CDR1 SGHVS, CDR2 FQNEAQ. V was cut by 1 base and J by 0 bases, with 19 bases left in between. The CDR3 length is 19 residues. In DNA, the CDR3 is TGTGCCAGCAGCTTAGGGCTAGCTCCGAGGTCTAGCTCCTACAATGAGCAGTTCTTC. Translation gives CASSLGLAPRSSSYNEQFF.

The chain couples TRBV5-4 to TRBJ2-3, with 10 positions matching TRBD2. The CDR3 runs 15 residues. The junction had 1 base not matched to a gene; V was cut back by 1 base and J by 2 bases. Germline V lookup: CDR1 SGHNT, CDR2 YYREEE (reference sequence). The CDR3 sequence is CASSLTSGATDTQYF. The CDR3 DNA follows: TGTGCCAGCAGCTTGACTAGCGGGGCCACAGATACGCAGTATTTT.

This clone was picked up a small number of times. Its ends do not fully match the called genes, so a read error is possible. This specimen includes other DNA sequences encoding the same CDR3. The V and J genes are TRBV4-1 and TRBJ1-2; weak D call: TRBD1 (5 bases). CDR3 length: 14 residues. Germline V lookup: CDR1 MGHRA, CDR2 YSYEKL. CDR3 coding DNA: TGTGCCAGCAGCCAAGGATGGGGGGGTGATGGCTACACCTTC. Protein: CASSQGWGGDGYTF.